One and the same sample provided the 21 T cell receptor beta chains below, sequenced in a study of shared clonotypes between healthy human individuals. Profiling relied on immunoSEQ multiplex PCR, and the TCRdb table lists in-frame clones only, not all of them. The sample holds under 2.5 million clones; under 95% are singletons and the top ten take around 0.35%. Material for sequencing was naive CD4+ T cells from PBMCs. Documented subset: CD45RA+ positively selected. The receptors shown here come from a man between 18 and 29 years old in good health. Some clones in this sample may be carry-over from other donors' samples.

This chain links TRBV2 with TRBJ2-1; 7 bases match TRBD2. The CDR3 is made up of 15 amino acids. Germline assignment: CDR1 SNHLY and CDR2 FYNNEI. V lost 5 bases to trimming and J lost 0 bases; unmatched junction nucleotides: 4. CDR3 coding DNA: TGTGCCAGCAGTCCTAGCGGAGCCTCCTACAATGAGCAGTTCTTC. Protein sequence: CASSPSGASYNEQFF.

The gene calls are TRBV28 and TRBJ1-2; 7 nucleotides align to TRBD1. The CDR3 extends over 13 amino acids. CDR1 is MDHEN, CDR2 SYDVKM, per germline. V shed 3 bases and J 12 bases; nucleotides not matched to a gene: 10. The CDR3 DNA sequence: TGTGCCAGCAGTTTCCGAGACAACAGGGGCGACACCTTC. Its translation is CASSFRDNRGDTF.

The V gene is TRBV14, the J gene TRBJ2-3; D may be TRBD1 (6 bases). The CDR3 totals 17 residues. Germline assignment: CDR1 SGHDN and CDR2 FVKESK. V lost 0 bases and J lost 4, with 17 bases in between. The CDR3 DNA reads as TGTGCCAGCAGCCAAGATCCGACGGGCTCAGGGGCAGATACGCAGTATTTT. Translated: CASSQDPTGSGADTQYF.

V usage is TRBV7-2 and J usage is TRBJ2-2; TRBD2 might be the D (6 bases). The CDR3 sequence is 14 residues long. The germline V and J ends were trimmed by 5 bases and 7 bases, with 14 bases remaining between them. In germline, CDR1 is SGHTA, CDR2 FQGNSA. The chain's CDR3 is CASSPQGLHGELFF. CDR3 nucleotide sequence: TGTGCCAGCAGCCCCCAGGGACTTCACGGGGAGCTGTTTTTT. Full variable domain (remainder filled in from reference TRBV7-2 and TRBJ2-2): GAGVSQSPSNKVTEKGKDVELRCDPISGHTALYWYRQSLGQGLEFLIYFQGNSAPDKSGLPSDRFSAERTGGSVSTLTIQRTQQEDSAVYLCASSPQGLHGELFFGEGSRLTVL.

The rearrangement joins TRBV6-1 to TRBJ2-7; D unresolved. Germline V gives CDR1 MNHNS, CDR2 SASEGT. The CDR3 has 14 residues. The V end was cut by 8 bases, the J end by 0 bases, with 14 bases between. CDR3 residues: CASGPGSTSYEQYF. As DNA, the CDR3 is TGTGCCAGCGGCCCCGGGTCCACCTCCTACGAGCAGTACTTC.

The genes are TRBV30 and TRBJ2-1; TRBD2 might be the D (5 bases). The CDR3 spans 13 residues. V lost 8 bases and J 7 bases, leaving 18 bases between the germline ends. Germline CDR1 and CDR2: GTSNPN and SVGIG (reference sequence). The CDR3 region is CAREGVEENEQFF. Written as DNA, the CDR3 is TGTGCCCGTGAAGGTGTGGAGGAAAATGAGCAGTTCTTC.

The chain recombines TRBV6-5 with TRBJ2-1; D ambiguous. V shed 2 bases and J shed 4 bases, with 15 bases lying between them. The germline gives CDR1 MNHEY, CDR2 SVGAGI. CDR3 size: 16 residues. CDR3 in amino acids: CASSYKAVGAYNEQFF. The CDR3 coding sequence is TGTGCCAGCAGTTACAAGGCGGTAGGAGCATACAATGAGCAGTTCTTC.

This sequence joins TRBV5-1 and TRBJ2-3; D is possibly TRBD2 (6 bases). V lost 0 bases, J lost 6 bases, and 14 bases lay in between. CDR1 and CDR2 from the germline V gene are SGHRS and YFSETQ. This CDR3 has 15 amino acids. The CDR3, as DNA: TGCGCCAGCAGCTTGGCTGCCCCGGGGAGGGATACGCAGTATTTT. As protein: CASSLAAPGRDTQYF.

In this sample, this clone turned up a few times. The chain has TRBV19 and TRBJ2-7; no definite D call. From germline, CDR1 is LNHDA and CDR2 SQIVND (reference sequence). The V gene lost 4 bases and the J gene lost 4 bases, with 17 bases spanning the gap. The CDR3 covers 15 residues. The CDR3 DNA follows: TGTGCCAGTAGTAGGAGAGTATACGGATTTTACGAGCAGTACTTC. It codes for CASSRRVYGFYEQYF.

The chain is built from TRBV5-1 and TRBJ1-1; the D gene is possibly TRBD1 (6 bases). Trimming cost V 3 bases and J 6 bases, with 18 bases left between them. CDR3 size: 15 residues. Germline loops: CDR1 SGHRS, CDR2 YFSETQ. CDR3 region: CASSSYPQGPAEAFF. The CDR3 nucleotides read TGCGCCAGCAGCTCATACCCACAGGGCCCAGCTGAAGCTTTCTTT.

The V gene is TRBV11-2, the J gene TRBJ2-3, with D perhaps matching TRBD2 (5 bases). The CDR3 has 15 residues. V was clipped by 0 bases and J by 4 bases, with 11 bases between them. Germline V gene lookup returns CDR1 SGHAT and CDR2 FQNNGV. The CDR3 loop is CASSLDLGGADTQYF. DNA of the CDR3: TGTGCCAGCAGCTTAGACTTAGGAGGCGCAGATACGCAGTATTTT.

The chain links TRBV6-5 to TRBJ1-1; D is undetermined. The germline gives CDR1 MNHEY, CDR2 SVGAGI. Trimming removed 0 bases from V and 0 bases from J, with 11 bases in between. CDR3 length: 16 amino acids. This CDR3 is CASSYSYTLMNTEAFF. The CDR3 bases are TGTGCCAGCAGTTACTCCTACACCCTCATGAACACTGAAGCTTTCTTT.

The chain recombines TRBV11-3 with TRBJ2-5; 12 positions agree with TRBD2. The CDR3 extends over 17 amino acids. J was trimmed by 2 bases and V by 5 bases; bases with no gene match: 9. CDR1 and CDR2 from the germline V gene are SGHNT and YENEEA. The CDR3 loop reads CASSPGTSGQIQETQYF. CDR3 in DNA: TGTGCCAGCAGCCCCGGGACTAGCGGGCAGATACAAGAGACCCAGTACTTC. The variable domain in full, with the rest retrieved from reference TRBV11-3 and TRBJ2-5, is EAGVVQSPRYKIIEKKQPVAFWCNPISGHNTLYWYLQNLGQGPELLIRYENEEAVDDSQLPKDRFSAERLKGVDSTLKIQPAELGDSAVYLCASSPGTSGQIQETQYFGPGTRLLVL.

The rearrangement uses TRBV28 and TRBJ2-5; 7 nucleotides agree with TRBD1. The CDR3 has 16 amino acids. Looked up from germline, CDR1 is MDHEN and CDR2 is SYDVKM. Trimming took 8 bases from V and 5 from J; bases not matched to a gene: 17. In nucleotides, the CDR3 is TGTGCCAGCGGCCTTGCCTCTAGACAGGGTCGTGAGACCCAGTACTTC. Translating gives CASGLASRQGRETQYF.

V is TRBV5-1 and J is TRBJ2-5; D perhaps matches TRBD1 (7 bases). CDR3 length: 15 amino acids. V lost 2 bases and J lost 4, with 15 bases in between. CDR1 SGHRS and CDR2 YFSETQ come from the germline V gene. The CDR3 coding sequence is TGCGCCAGCAGCTTCCAAGACAGGGAGGTAGAGACCCAGTACTTC. This codes for CASSFQDREVETQYF.

This chain links TRBV28 with TRBJ2-5; either TRBD1 or TRBD2 may supply D (6 bases each). The CDR3 has 13 amino acids. Trimming removed 5 bases from V and 5 bases from J, with 12 bases in between. Germline CDR1 and CDR2: MDHEN and SYDVKM. The CDR3 DNA reads TGTGCCAGCAGTACGGGGGCTAGGGAGACCCAGTACTTC. Translated: CASSTGARETQYF. The whole variable domain, filled in from reference TRBV28 and TRBJ2-5, reads DVKVTQSSRYLVKRTGEKVFLECVQDMDHENMFWYRQDPGLGLRLIYFSYDVKMKEKGDIPEGYSVSREKKERFSLILESASTNQTSMYLCASSTGARETQYFGPGTRLLVL.

V is TRBV5-1 and J is TRBJ1-3; maybe TRBD1 (5 bases). With 0 bases removed from V and 0 bases from J, the gap between germline ends came to 10 bases. The CDR3 totals 16 residues. Germline CDR1 is SGHRS and CDR2 is YFSETQ. The CDR3 nucleotides read TGCGCCAGCAGCTTGGGACTGACAGTCTCTGGAAACACCATATATTTT. Translation: CASSLGLTVSGNTIYF.

The J gene is TRBJ1-2, the V gene TRBV28; maybe TRBD1 (5 bases). Germline V gene data show CDR1 as MDHEN and CDR2 as SYDVKM. The V end was cut by 6 bases, the J end by 5 bases, with 19 bases between. There are 15 residues in the CDR3. CDR3 in amino acids: CASSRPPAGRYGYTF. In DNA, the CDR3 is TGTGCCAGCAGCCGCCCCCCGGCAGGGCGATATGGCTACACCTTC.

V and J are TRBV4-1 and TRBJ2-7, with TRBD2 identical over 9 bases. This CDR3 region has 15 residues. Germline values: CDR1 MGHRA, CDR2 YSYEKL. V trimming: 3 bases; J trimming: 3 bases; junction bases outside the gene matches: 6. The CDR3 DNA reads as TGCGCCAGCAGCCACCAGACTAGCGGAGACTACGAGCAGTACTTC. It encodes CASSHQTSGDYEQYF.

About this clone: The sample contains more than one DNA sequence encoding this CDR3. The chain joins TRBV28 to TRBJ1-5; D unclear. The V end was cut by 1 base, the J end by 8 bases, with 6 bases between. The CDR3 runs 12 residues. The germline gives CDR1 MDHEN, CDR2 SYDVKM. The CDR3 bases are TGTGCCAGCAGTTTATTGGGTGAGCCCCAGCATTTT. As protein: CASSLLGEPQHF.

The chain recombines TRBV5-6 with TRBJ2-5, with D perhaps being TRBD1 or TRBD2 (5 bases each). V lost 4 bases and J lost 2, with 15 bases in between. This CDR3 comprises 15 residues. Germline V gene lookup returns CDR1 SGHDT and CDR2 YYEEEE. The DNA of the CDR3 is TGTGCCAGCAGCGGGGGTCTAGGAGTACAAGAGACCCAGTACTTC. It yields the protein CASSGGLGVQETQYF.